The entry below describes one TCR beta chain. The clone's antigen remains unknown. No much larger clone exists at a distance of one base, and base qualities are not known. The CDR3 runs 13 residues from the cysteine to the phenylalanine. CDR3 DNA is the only sequence kept; it has 39 bases, read in frame from the first base. V is reduced by 11 bases and J by 4 bases, leaving a spacing of 18 bases between them. For CDR1 and CDR2, the germline V gene (reference sequence) lists LNHDA and SQIVND. To prepare the library, the immunoSEQ multiplex PCR assay was applied. TCRdb took this table from immuneACCESS and kept in-frame rearrangements with V and J called. Such tables lack part of the clones; where checked against another copy, unresolved V genes explain under half of the gap, and the rest is unexplained. Here the sample has some 20,000 clones; around four fifths occur a single time. In total, the top ten clones hold roughly 4.9% of the sample.

This record belongs to a study of CD4+ T cells in melanoma (dated by TCRdb to between 2021 and 2023). In the study overall: The study investigated neoantigen-specific CD4+ T cells in human melanoma. Summary of the overall study and its limitations: Neoantigen-specific CD4+ T cells in melanoma were reported to have a range of differentiation states. Neoantigen-specific CD4+ T cells were reported to be correlated with the function of CD8+ T cells, macrophages and B cells.

Patients with melanoma were used as donors. This chain is built from TRBV19 and TRBJ2-7; 5 matching bases give a weak D call of TRBD2. Input material: cells from a culture (not recorded whether cultured in vitro). The receptor was derived from a human donor with melanoma. CDR3 sequence: CAAGRPGDYEQYF. Here is the DNA: TGTGCCGCGGGCAGGCCAGGAGATTACGAGCAGTACTTC.